The rows below give T cell receptor beta chains drawn from one sample of a study of cytomegalovirus exposure and HLA in healthy donors. Clones were sequenced by immunoSEQ multiplex PCR, and TCRdb holds only the in-frame ones, with some missing. This sample yields roughly 130,000 clones, of which around four fifths are seen a single time; about 0.94% belongs to the top ten. Material for sequencing was PBMCs. All receptors derive from a human donor in good health. Both conserved end residues are trimmed from each CDR3. Only part of the rows carry a size: once, few, many, or a class if the clone is expanded.

TRBJ1-1,14,few,TRBV7-3,ASSLYGGGMNTEAF
TRBJ2-7,12,-,TRBV5-6,ASSVTGSSYEQY
TRBJ2-3,15,-,TRBV12-5,ASGPVNTVPSTDTQY
TRBJ2-1,14,few,TRBV4-2,ASSVLAGGAHNEQF
TRBJ2-5,10,-,TRBV27,ASSRRGETQY
TRBJ2-1,15,once,TRBV9,ASSVSIYQAGDNEQF
TRBJ2-7,13,-,TRBV19,ASSRYRDSTYEQY
TRBJ1-1,13,-,TRBV7-9,ASSPLLLLNTEAF
TRBJ2-1,9,-,TRBV7-2,ASSLGLVQF
TRBJ1-1,13,few,TRBV18,ASSPVRGARTEAF
TRBJ1-2,15,-,TRBV15,ATSRGRDRALYYGYT
TRBJ1-1,14,-,TRBV7-9,ASSRGTTREGTEAF
TRBJ2-7,13,once,TRBV6-5,ASSYEGGREGKQY
TRBJ2-7,6,-,TRBV27,ATREQY
TRBJ2-7,12,-,TRBV19,ASSPSLSSYEQY
TRBJ2-7,9,-,TRBV28,ASVSGYEQY
TRBJ2-2,11,-,TRBV4-1,ASSQERTGELF
TRBJ2-5,15,-,TRBV10-3,AISETGGGAGAETQY
TRBJ2-7,14,-,TRBV15,ATSRDPGQGSEEQY
TRBJ2-2,14,-,TRBV19,ASKIGRGGNTGELF
TRBJ1-4,13,-,TRBV6-1,ASFGHSRGIEKLF
TRBJ2-7,13,-,TRBV6-5,ASSYFPDGTYEQY
TRBJ2-7,11,-,TRBV7-9,ASETGGYYEQY
TRBJ2-1,13,once,TRBV11-2,ASSPSGGTHNEQF
TRBJ1-6,12,-,TRBV19,ASSIGTGYSPLH
TRBJ1-1,12,-,TRBV19,ASSIVPGGTEAF
TRBJ1-5,14,few,TRBV4-1,ASSQQPGTGNQPQH
TRBJ1-3,14,-,TRBV15,ATSRDGALSGNTIY
TRBJ2-1,12,many,TRBV6-1,ASTSGGQSNEQF
TRBJ2-3,13,-,TRBV5-4,ASSSPRGATDTQY
TRBJ2-7,11,few,TRBV29-1,SVAGPSSYEQY
TRBJ2-2,12,-,TRBV5-6,ASSLQGWTGELF
TRBJ1-5,12,-,TRBV7-9,ASSERGSNQPQH
TRBJ1-4,13,-,TRBV6-5,ASSQGDSSNEKLF
TRBJ2-3,12,-,TRBV7-9,ASGISGVADTQY
TRBJ1-4,13,-,TRBV29-1,SVETRQGVNEKLF
TRBJ1-4,13,-,TRBV6-6,ASSYSGATNEKLF
TRBJ2-1,15,-,TRBV7-7,ASSPNSGQDPGNEQF
TRBJ2-7,12,-,TRBV2,ASSEVQGAREQY
TRBJ1-2,14,-,TRBV6-1,ASSEAVTGAGYGYT
TRBJ2-5,12,-,TRBV5-1,ASSLLDPSRTQY
TRBJ2-7,14,-,TRBV27,ASSLQGGSYLYEQY
TRBJ2-3,12,once,TRBV2,ASSKQGDGDTQY
TRBJ2-6,15,-,TRBV27,ASSPQGYSSGANVLT
TRBJ1-1,12,-,TRBV19,ASRQQGGGTEAF
TRBJ1-1,12,-,TRBV9,ASSGGQGKTEAF
TRBJ2-7,9,-,TRBV28,ASRGGYEQY
TRBJ1-5,13,-,TRBV5-1,ASSPLGTGNQPQH
TRBJ1-6,13,-,TRBV9,ASSHRGAKDSPLH
TRBJ2-7,11,-,TRBV28,ATGEGQGYEQY
TRBJ2-5,8,-,TRBV2,ASSTGTQY
TRBJ1-1,11,-,TRBV5-4,ASSPPVGEKAF
TRBJ1-3,12,-,TRBV7-6,ASSSTRTGNTIY
TRBJ1-2,9,-,TRBV5-1,ASSPGGSDT